These T cell receptor beta chains were read from a single sample in a study of B cell selection in AIRE deficiency. Method: immunoSEQ multiplex PCR; TCRdb's copy keeps in-frame clones and lacks some. The sample yields some 24,000 clones, approximately 96% seen once. The sequenced material came from CD4+CD127+ conventional T cells sorted from PBMCs. Every receptor here comes from a human donor in good health. Each CDR3 is given with its conserved first and last residue. The D gene is left open where the match is weak. Only part of the rows carry a size: once, few, many, or a class if the clone is expanded.

TRBV5-1	.	.	TRBJ2-1	CASSLEQGSYNEQFF	TGCGCCAGCAGCTTGGAACAGGGCTCCTACAATGAGCAGTTCTTC
TRBV5-4	.	.	TRBJ1-1	CASSLWQADTEAFF	TGTGCCAGCAGCTTATGGCAGGCGGACACTGAAGCTTTCTTT
TRBV2	TRBD1	.	TRBJ1-5	CASSELGQPNQPQHF	TGTGCCAGCAGTGAGTTGGGACAGCCCAATCAGCCCCAGCATTTT
TRBV4-2	TRBD1	.	TRBJ2-1	CASSYPGQGNEQFF	TGTGCCAGCAGCTACCCGGGACAGGGGAATGAGCAGTTCTTC
TRBV18	.	once	TRBJ1-4	CASSLNGGYDEKLFF	TGTGCCAGCTCACTAAACGGGGGTTATGACGAAAAACTGTTTTTT
TRBV5-4	.	.	TRBJ2-5	CASSSPTRLETQYF	TGTGCCAGCAGCTCACCGACGAGGCTGGAGACCCAGTACTTC
TRBV19	TRBD2	.	TRBJ2-3	CASSELAGVSSTDTQYF	TGTGCCAGTTCGGAACTAGCGGGCGTATCTAGCACAGATACGCAGTATTTT
TRBV11-2	.	.	TRBJ2-3	CASSFSWGASGTTDTQYF	TGTGCCAGCAGCTTTTCCTGGGGGGCTAGCGGAACCACAGATACGCAGTATTTT
TRBV18	.	.	TRBJ1-1	CASSQYVGDAEAFF	TGTGCCAGCTCACAGTATGTAGGGGACGCTGAAGCTTTCTTT
TRBV7-3	.	.	TRBJ1-2	CASSLGSGFNYGYTF	TGTGCCAGCAGCTTAGGTTCCGGTTTTAACTATGGCTACACCTTC
TRBV6-5	.	.	TRBJ2-3	CASSSGRLTDTQYF	TGTGCCAGCAGTTCGGGCCGGCTAACAGATACGCAGTATTTT
TRBV15	TRBD2	.	TRBJ2-7	CATSSSSGRAWEQYF	TGTGCCACCAGCTCCTCTAGCGGGAGGGCCTGGGAGCAGTACTTC
TRBV7-2	.	.	TRBJ2-7	CASSLATYEQYF	TGTGCCAGCAGCTTAGCCACCTACGAGCAGTACTTC
TRBV7-8	TRBD2	.	TRBJ2-1	CASSLDLAGVLYEQFF	TGTGCCAGCAGCTTAGATCTAGCGGGAGTATTGTATGAGCAGTTCTTC
TRBV30	.	.	TRBJ2-7	CAWSNGAYEQYF	TGTGCCTGGAGTAACGGGGCCTACGAGCAGTACTTC
TRBV5-4	TRBD2	.	TRBJ2-2	CASSPRTSGNTGELFF	TGTGCCAGCAGCCCCCGGACTAGCGGGAACACCGGGGAGCTGTTTTTT
TRBV11-2	.	.	TRBJ2-3	CASSSSPGNWESDTQYF	TGTGCCAGCAGCTCCTCGCCCGGGAACTGGGAGTCAGATACGCAGTATTTT